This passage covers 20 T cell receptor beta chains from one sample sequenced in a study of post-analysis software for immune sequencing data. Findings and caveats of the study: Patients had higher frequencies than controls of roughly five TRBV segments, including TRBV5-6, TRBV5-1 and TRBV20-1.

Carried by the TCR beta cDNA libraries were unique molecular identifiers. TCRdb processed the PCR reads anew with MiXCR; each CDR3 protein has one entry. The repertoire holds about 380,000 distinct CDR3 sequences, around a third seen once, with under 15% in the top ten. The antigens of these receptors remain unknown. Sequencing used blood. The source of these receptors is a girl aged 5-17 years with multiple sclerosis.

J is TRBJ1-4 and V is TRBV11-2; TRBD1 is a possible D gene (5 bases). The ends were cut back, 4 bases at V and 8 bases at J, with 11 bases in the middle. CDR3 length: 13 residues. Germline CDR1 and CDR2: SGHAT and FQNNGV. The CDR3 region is CASSSFGGEKLFF. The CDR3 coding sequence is TGTGCCAGCAGCTCTTTTGGGGGGGAAAAACTGTTTTTT.

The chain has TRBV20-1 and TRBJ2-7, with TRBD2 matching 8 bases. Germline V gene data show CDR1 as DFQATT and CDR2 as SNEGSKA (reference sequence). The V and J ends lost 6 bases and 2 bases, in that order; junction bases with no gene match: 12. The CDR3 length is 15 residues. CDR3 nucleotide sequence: TGCAGTGCCAGTCCCCCTACTAGCGGCGCCTACGAGCAGTACTTC. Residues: CSASPPTSGAYEQYF.

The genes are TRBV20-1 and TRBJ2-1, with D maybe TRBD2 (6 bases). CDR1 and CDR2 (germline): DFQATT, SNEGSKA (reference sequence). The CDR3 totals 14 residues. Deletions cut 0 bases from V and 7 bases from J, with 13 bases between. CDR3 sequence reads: CSAREGILANEQFF. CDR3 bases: TGCAGTGCTAGAGAGGGGATACTAGCTAATGAGCAGTTCTTC.

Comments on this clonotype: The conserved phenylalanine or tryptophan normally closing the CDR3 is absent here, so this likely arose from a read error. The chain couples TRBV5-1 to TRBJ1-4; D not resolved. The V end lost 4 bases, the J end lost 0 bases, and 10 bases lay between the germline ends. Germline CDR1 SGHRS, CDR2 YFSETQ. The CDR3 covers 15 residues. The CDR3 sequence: CASSLNSATNEKLFY. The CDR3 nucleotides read TGCGCCAGCAGCCTCAACAGTGCAACTAATGAAAAACTGTTTTAT.

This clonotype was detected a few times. The CDR3 nucleotides are TGCAGTGCTCAACCCCTGGTGGGACAACACAATGAGCAGTTCTTC. Encoded protein: CSAQPLVGQHNEQFF. This rearrangement joins TRBV20-1 to TRBJ2-1; D perhaps matches TRBD1 (6 bases). CDR1 and CDR2 (germline): DFQATT, SNEGSKA (reference sequence). The CDR3 contains 15 residues. Trimming stripped 5 bases from V and 5 bases from J, with 19 bases between.

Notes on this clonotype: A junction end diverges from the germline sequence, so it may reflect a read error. The CDR3 here is CASSVDPTGLEQYF. The CDR3 DNA reads TGTGCCAGCAGCGTAGACCCGACAGGCCTCGAGCAGTACTTC. V usage is TRBV11-2 and J usage is TRBJ2-7, with D possibly TRBD1 on 6 matching bases. This CDR3 region has 14 residues. The germline CDR1 and CDR2 sequences are SGHAT and FQNNGV.

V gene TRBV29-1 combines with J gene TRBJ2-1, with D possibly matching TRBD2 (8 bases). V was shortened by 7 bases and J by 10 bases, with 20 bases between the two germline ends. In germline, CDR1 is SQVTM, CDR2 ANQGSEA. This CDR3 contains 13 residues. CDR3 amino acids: CSAQGGAGGEQFF. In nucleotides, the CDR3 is TGCAGCGCTCAGGGGGGGGCGGGGGGAGAGCAGTTCTTC.

CDR3 sequence: CASSFSDRANEQFF. The CDR3 bases are TGTGCCAGCAGTTTCTCGGACAGGGCTAATGAGCAGTTCTTC. The chain uses TRBV12-3 or TRBV12-4 and TRBJ2-1, with 8 bases matching TRBD1. Trimming at V came to 3 bases and at J to 7 bases, leaving 5 bases not matched to a gene. There are 14 residues in the CDR3.

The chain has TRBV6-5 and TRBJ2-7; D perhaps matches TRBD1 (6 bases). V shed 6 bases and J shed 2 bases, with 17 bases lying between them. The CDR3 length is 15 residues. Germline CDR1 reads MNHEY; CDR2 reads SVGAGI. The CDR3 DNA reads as TGTGCCAGCAGCCACAGGGAAGGTAGAACCTACGAGCAGTACTTC. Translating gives CASSHREGRTYEQYF.

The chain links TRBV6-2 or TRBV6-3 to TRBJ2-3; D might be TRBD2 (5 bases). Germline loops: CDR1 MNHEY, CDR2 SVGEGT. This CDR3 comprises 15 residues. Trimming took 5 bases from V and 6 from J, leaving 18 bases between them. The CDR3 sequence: CASSTGPRRGDTQYF. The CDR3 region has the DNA TGTGCCAGCAGTACCGGGCCCCGTCGAGGGGATACGCAGTATTTT.

Here the CDR3 reads CASSLGGQGFYEQYF. Here the CDR3 DNA reads TGTGCCAGCAGTTTAGGCGGACAGGGATTTTACGAGCAGTACTTC. The rearrangement joins TRBV12-3 or TRBV12-4 to TRBJ2-7, with TRBD1 matching 8 bases. With V trimmed by 1 base and J by 4 bases, 6 bases remained unmatched. The CDR3 contains 15 residues.

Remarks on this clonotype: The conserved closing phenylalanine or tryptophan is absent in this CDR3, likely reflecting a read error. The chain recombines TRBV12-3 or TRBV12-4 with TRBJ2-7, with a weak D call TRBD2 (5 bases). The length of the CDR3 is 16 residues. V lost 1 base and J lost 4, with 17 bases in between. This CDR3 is CASSLVLGARAYEQYS. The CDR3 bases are TGTGCCAGCAGTTTAGTCCTGGGAGCGCGTGCATACGAGCAGTACTCC.

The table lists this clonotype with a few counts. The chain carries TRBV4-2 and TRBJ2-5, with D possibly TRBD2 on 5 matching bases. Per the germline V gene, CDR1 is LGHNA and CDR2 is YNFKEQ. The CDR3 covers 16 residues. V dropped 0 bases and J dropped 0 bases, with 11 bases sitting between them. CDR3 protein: CASSQDWRSYQETQYF. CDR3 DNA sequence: TGTGCCAGCAGCCAAGATTGGAGGTCGTACCAAGAGACCCAGTACTTC.

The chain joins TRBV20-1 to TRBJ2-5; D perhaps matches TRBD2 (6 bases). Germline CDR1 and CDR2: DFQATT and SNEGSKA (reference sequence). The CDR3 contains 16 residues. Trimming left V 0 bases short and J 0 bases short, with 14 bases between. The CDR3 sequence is CSARDNSGENQETQYF. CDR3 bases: TGCAGTGCTAGAGATAACTCGGGGGAAAACCAAGAGACCCAGTACTTC.

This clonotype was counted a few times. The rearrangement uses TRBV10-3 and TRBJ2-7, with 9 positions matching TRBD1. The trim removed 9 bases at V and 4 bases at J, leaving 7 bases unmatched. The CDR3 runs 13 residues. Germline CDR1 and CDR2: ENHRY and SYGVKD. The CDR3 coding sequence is TGTGCCATAAAGCCGGGACAGGGTTACGAGCAGTACTTC. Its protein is CAIKPGQGYEQYF.

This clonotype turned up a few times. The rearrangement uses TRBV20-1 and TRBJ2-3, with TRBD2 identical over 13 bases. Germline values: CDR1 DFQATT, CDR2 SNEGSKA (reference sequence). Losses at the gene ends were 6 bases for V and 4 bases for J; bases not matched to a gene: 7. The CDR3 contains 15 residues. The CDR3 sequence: CSATLLAGGADTQYF. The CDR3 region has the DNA TGCAGTGCAACACTACTAGCGGGGGGGGCAGATACGCAGTATTTT.

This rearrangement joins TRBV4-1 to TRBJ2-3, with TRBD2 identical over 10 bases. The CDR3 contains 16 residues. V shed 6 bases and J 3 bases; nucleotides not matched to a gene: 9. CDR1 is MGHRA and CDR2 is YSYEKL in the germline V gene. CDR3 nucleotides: TGCGCCAGCAGTCAGATAGCGGGGGGTACAACAGATACGCAGTATTTT. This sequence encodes CASSQIAGGTTDTQYF.

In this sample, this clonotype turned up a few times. CDR3 bases: TGTGCCAGCAGCGCTAGGGGGTTGGGAATTGTAGCCAAAAACATTCAGTACTTC. Protein sequence: CASSARGLGIVAKNIQYF. This rearrangement joins TRBV7-2 to TRBJ2-4; weak D call: TRBD1 (6 bases). The CDR3 consists of 18 residues. CDR1 and CDR2 (germline): SGHTA, FQGNSA. Trimming removed 5 bases from V and 0 bases from J, with 20 bases in between.

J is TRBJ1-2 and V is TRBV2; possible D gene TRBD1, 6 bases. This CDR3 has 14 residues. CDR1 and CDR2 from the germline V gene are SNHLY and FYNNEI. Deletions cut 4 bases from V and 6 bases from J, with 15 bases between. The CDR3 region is CASSGGGPVDGYTF. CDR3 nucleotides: TGTGCCAGCAGTGGGGGGGGGCCGGTGGATGGCTACACCTTC.

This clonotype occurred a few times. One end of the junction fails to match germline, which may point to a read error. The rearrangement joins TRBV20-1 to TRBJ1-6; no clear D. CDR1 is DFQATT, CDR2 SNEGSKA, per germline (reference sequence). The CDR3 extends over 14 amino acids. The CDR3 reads CSARESSYNSPLHF. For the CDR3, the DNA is TGCAGTGCTCGAGAGAGCTCCTATAATTCACCCCTCCACTTT.